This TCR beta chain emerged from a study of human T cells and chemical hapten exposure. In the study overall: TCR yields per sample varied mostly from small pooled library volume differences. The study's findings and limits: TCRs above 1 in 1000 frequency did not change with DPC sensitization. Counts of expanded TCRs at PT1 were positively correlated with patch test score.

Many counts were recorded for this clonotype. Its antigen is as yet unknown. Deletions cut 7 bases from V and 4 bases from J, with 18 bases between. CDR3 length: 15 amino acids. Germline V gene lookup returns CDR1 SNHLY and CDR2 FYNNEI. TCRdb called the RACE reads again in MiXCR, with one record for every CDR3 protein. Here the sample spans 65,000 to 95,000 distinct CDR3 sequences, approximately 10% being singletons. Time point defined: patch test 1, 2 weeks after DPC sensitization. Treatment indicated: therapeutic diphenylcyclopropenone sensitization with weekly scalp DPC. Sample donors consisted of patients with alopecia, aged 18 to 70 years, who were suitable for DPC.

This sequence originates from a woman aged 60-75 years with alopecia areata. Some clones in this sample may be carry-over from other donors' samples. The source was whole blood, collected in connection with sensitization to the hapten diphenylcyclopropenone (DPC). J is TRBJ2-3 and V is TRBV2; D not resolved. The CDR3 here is CASIRSSGGADTQYF. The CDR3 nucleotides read TGTGCCAGCATCCGTTCTAGTGGTGGTGCAGATACGCAGTATTTT.